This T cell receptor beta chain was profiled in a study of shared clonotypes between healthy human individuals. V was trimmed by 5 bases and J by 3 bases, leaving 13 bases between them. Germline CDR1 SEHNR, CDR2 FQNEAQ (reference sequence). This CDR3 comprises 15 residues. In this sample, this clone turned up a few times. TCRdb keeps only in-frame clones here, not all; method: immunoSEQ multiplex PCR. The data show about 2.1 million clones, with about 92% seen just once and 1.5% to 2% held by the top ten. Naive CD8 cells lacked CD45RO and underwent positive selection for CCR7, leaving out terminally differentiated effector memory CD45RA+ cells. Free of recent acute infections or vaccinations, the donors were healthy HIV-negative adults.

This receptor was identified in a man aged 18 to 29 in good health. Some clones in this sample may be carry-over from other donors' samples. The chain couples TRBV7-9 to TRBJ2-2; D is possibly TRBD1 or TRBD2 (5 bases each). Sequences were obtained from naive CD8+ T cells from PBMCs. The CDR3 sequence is CASSTGQVDTGELFF. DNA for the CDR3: TGTGCCAGCAGCACGGGGCAGGTGGACACCGGGGAGCTGTTTTTT. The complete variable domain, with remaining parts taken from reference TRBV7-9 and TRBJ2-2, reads DTGVSQNPRHKITKRGQNVTFRCDPISEHNRLYWYRQTLGQGPEFLTYFQNEAQLEKSRLLSDRFSAERPKGSFSTLEIQRTEQGDSAMYLCASSTGQVDTGELFFGEGSRLTVL.